In its sample, the clone carrying this TCR beta chain was seen once. Trimming stripped 7 bases from V and 5 bases from J, with 6 bases between. This CDR3 spans 10 amino acids. Looked up from germline, CDR1 is SQVTM and CDR2 is ANQGSEA. The data stem from a study of blood T cell repertoires in COVID-19. As processed by the authors: Amplification of reference gene primers provided the estimated nucleated cell counts. Generated by immunoSEQ multiplex PCR, the TCRdb table keeps only in-frame clones and is missing some. The D gene and trimming were derived from the DNA, and the V and J assignments and clone size from that table. The data show about 120,000 clones, with around 78% seen just once and roughly 2% held by the top ten.

The sequence was obtained from a man between 65 and 79 years old with acute or convalescent COVID-19. Material: peripheral blood. This chain joins TRBV29-1 and TRBJ2-1; D not certain. The CDR3 bases are TGCAGCGGCGCGCACAATGAGCAGTTCTTC. Residues: CSGAHNEQFF.